This T cell receptor beta chain emerged from a study of monozygotic twins with inflammatory bowel disease. Findings and limits, study-wide: Twins with IBD had fewer clonotypes in common with others than healthy twins, particularly during disease activity.

Comment on this clonotype: Its target is not known.

The germline gives CDR1 SGHNT, CDR2 YYREEE (reference sequence). The CDR3 has 15 amino acids. TCRdb processed the 5' RACE reads again and assigns one entry to each CDR3 protein, with no DNA. The record lists 350,000 to 400,000 distinct CDR3 sequences, of which the ten most abundant hold around 2.6%. The sequenced sample consisted of blood. This clonotype originated in a human donor with ulcerative colitis or Crohn's disease, or a healthy co-twin of an affected twin (not recorded which). The chain joins TRBV5-4 to TRBJ1-2; TCRdb gives TRBD1 as the D gene, but with no DNA this cannot be confirmed. The CDR3 loop reads CASSLGGQGPSGYTF.